Below, 5 T cell receptor beta chains from the same sample are listed, as sequenced in a study of PD-1 blockade in classical Hodgkin lymphoma. Specified time point: cycle 4 day 1 (C4D1), after about 6 weeks of nivolumab. There was relapse after autologous stem cell transplantation in every patient, and there was variation in brentuximab vedotin exposure. From thawed PBMCs, magnetic negative selection was used to isolate the CD8+ T cells. The data were produced by immunoSEQ multiplex PCR, yet TCRdb's version contains in-frame clones alone and is incomplete. Among 8,000 to 8,500 clones listed, roughly 80% were seen once. Sequenced here: CD8+ T cells from blood, sampled before the fourth cycle of nivolumab. Receptors originate from a human donor with classical Hodgkin lymphoma.

V is TRBV11-2 and J is TRBJ1-3, with D possibly TRBD1 on 5 matching bases. The CDR3 contains 16 residues. V gave up 2 bases and J gave up 0 bases, with 11 bases separating them. Germline V gene data show CDR1 as SGHAT and CDR2 as FQNNGV. CDR3 sequence (DNA): TGTGCCAGCAGCTTACGCCCCAGGGTCTCTGGAAACACCATATATTTT. Its translation: CASSLRPRVSGNTIYF.

This chain links TRBV6-5 with TRBJ1-4; unclear D gene. The CDR3 has 15 residues. Trimming left V 0 bases short and J 8 bases short, with 13 bases between. CDR1 and CDR2 from the germline V gene are MNHEY and SVGAGI. CDR3 in DNA: TGTGCCAGCAGTTACTCGGCGGGTCTTGAGGAAAAACTGTTTTTT. It translates to CASSYSAGLEEKLFF.

The chain has TRBV28 and TRBJ2-2; D perhaps matches TRBD2 (6 bases). This CDR3 is built from 16 residues. The V gene lost 4 bases and the J gene lost 8 bases, with 20 bases spanning the gap. Germline CDR1 is MDHEN and CDR2 is SYDVKM. CDR3 nucleotides: TGTGCCAGCAGTTATGCGGGGCCTACGTGGGTGGGGGAGCTGTTTTTT. This encodes CASSYAGPTWVGELFF.

This chain links TRBV5-4 with TRBJ1-2; D may be TRBD1 (5 bases). The CDR3 has 14 amino acids. CDR1 SGHNT and CDR2 YYREEE come from the germline V gene (reference sequence). V was shortened by 0 bases and J by 5 bases, with 11 bases between the two germline ends. The CDR3 DNA is TGTGCCAGCAGCTTGGGGGGACCGAATTATGGCTACACCTTC. Its protein is CASSLGGPNYGYTF.

The gene calls are TRBV28 and TRBJ1-2; D is unclear. Germline loops: CDR1 MDHEN, CDR2 SYDVKM. The CDR3 has 17 amino acids. V shed 2 bases and J shed 2 bases, with 18 bases lying between them. The CDR3 DNA reads as TGTGCCAGCAGTTTAGATCCGGACCTTATCAACAACTATGGCTACACCTTC. Translation: CASSLDPDLINNYGYTF.